Below, one TCR beta chain is given with its context. As yet, its antigen is unknown. TCRdb's copy holds only in-frame clones and misses some; the assay was immunoSEQ multiplex PCR. The table shows approximately 150,000 clones, with 85% to 95% occurring only once. This specimen belongs to a study of T cell responses to AZD1222 COVID-19 vaccine. V shed 2 bases and J shed 3 bases, with 14 bases lying between them. Per germline, CDR1 SGHTA and CDR2 FQGTGA. This CDR3 is 15 amino acids long. Points from the study as a whole: Baseline seropositivity characterized only a handful of AZD1222 recipients.

The chain employs TRBV7-3 and TRBJ2-7, with no clear D. The receptor comes from an adult in good health. Sequencing was performed on peripheral blood, taken on day 0 of AZD1222 vaccination. CDR3 sequence: CASSLQSGLLYEQYF. In DNA form, the CDR3 reads TGTGCCAGCAGCTTACAGAGTGGCCTACTCTACGAGCAGTACTTC.